This T cell receptor beta chain originates from a study of blood T cell repertoires in COVID-19. Overall study: There were acute and convalescent COVID-19 samples, and they came from the United States, Italy and Spain. Sources were T cells, B-cell-depleted T cells, or PBMCs; the material itself was cDNA or gDNA.

Methods used by the authors: Amplified reference gene primers provided the basis for estimating nucleated cell counts. Sequencing used immunoSEQ multiplex PCR; TCRdb keeps in-frame clones, though not all of them. The V and J calls and the clone size are those of that table, but D and trimming were determined from the DNA. The data hold 150,000 to 200,000 clones, with 80% to 90% observed a single time. The CDR3 runs 12 residues. Between the trimmed V and J ends, which lost 6 bases and 6 bases, there was a span of 11 bases. Germline CDR1 and CDR2: MGHDK and SYGVNS. The clonotype comes from a man aged 65 to 85 with active or convalescent COVID-19. This chain uses TRBV25-1 with TRBJ1-2; possible D gene TRBD1, 6 bases. The specimen was peripheral blood. The CDR3 DNA is TGTGCCAGCAGCACAGGGTTACATGGCTACACCTTC. Its protein is CASSTGLHGYTF.